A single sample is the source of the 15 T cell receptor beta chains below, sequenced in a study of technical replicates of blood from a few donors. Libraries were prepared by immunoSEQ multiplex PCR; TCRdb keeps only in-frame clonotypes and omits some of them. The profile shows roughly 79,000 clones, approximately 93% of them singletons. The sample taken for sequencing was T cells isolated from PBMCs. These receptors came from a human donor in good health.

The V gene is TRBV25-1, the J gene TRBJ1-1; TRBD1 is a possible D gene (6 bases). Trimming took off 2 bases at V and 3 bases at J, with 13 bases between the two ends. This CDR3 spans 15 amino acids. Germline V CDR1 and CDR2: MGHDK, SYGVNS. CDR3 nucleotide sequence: TGTGCCAGCAGTGAACTTGAATCAGGGGACACTGAAGCTTTCTTT. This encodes CASSELESGDTEAFF.

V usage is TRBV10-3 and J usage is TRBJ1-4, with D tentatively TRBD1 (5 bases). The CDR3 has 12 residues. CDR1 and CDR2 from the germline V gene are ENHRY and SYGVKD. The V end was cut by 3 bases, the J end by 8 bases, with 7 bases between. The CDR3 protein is CAISDQGEKLFF. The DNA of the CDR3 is TGTGCCATCAGTGACCAGGGCGAAAAACTGTTTTTT.

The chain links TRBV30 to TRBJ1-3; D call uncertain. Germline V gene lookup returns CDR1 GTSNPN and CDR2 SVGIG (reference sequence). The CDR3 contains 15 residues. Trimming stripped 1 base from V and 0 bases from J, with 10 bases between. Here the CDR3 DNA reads TGTGCCTGGAGTGCAAGGAGTCTCTCTGGAAACACCATATATTTT. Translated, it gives CAWSARSLSGNTIYF.

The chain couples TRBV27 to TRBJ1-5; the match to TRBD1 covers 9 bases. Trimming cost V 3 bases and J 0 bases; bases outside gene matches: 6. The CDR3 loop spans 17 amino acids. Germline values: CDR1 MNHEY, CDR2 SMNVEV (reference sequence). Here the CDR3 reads CASSLSGQGYSNQPQHF. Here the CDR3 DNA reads TGTGCCAGCAGTTTGTCGGGACAGGGATATAGCAATCAGCCCCAGCATTTT.

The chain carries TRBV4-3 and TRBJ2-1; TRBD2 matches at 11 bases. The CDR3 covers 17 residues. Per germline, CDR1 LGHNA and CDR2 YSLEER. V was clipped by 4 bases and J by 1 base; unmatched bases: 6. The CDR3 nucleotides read TGCGCCAGCAGCCTAATAGCGGGAGGGCCATCCTACAATGAGCAGTTCTTC. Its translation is CASSLIAGGPSYNEQFF.

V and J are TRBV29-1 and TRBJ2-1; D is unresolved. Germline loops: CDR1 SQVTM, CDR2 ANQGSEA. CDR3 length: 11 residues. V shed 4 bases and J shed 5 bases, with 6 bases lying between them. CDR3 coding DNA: TGCAGCGTTGGACTGGACAATGAGCAGTTCTTC. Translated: CSVGLDNEQFF.

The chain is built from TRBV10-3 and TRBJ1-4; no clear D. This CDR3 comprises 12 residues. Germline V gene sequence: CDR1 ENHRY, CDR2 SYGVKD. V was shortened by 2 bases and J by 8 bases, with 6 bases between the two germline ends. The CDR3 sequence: CAISEREEKLFF. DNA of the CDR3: TGTGCCATCAGTGAGAGGGAGGAAAAACTGTTTTTT.

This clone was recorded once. The CDR3 protein is CASSWGPTGVEETQYF. In DNA, the CDR3 is TGTGCCAGCAGCTGGGGACCCACAGGGGTTGAGGAGACCCAGTACTTC. The V and J genes are TRBV5-4 and TRBJ2-5; 7 bases are shared with TRBD1. The length of the CDR3 is 16 residues. V shed 3 bases and J 5 bases; nucleotides not matched to a gene: 13. Germline CDR1 reads SGHNT; CDR2 reads YYREEE (reference sequence).

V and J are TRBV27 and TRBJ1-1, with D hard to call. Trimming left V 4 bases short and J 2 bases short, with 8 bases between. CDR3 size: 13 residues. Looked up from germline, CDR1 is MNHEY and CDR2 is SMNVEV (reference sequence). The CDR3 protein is CASSSQPNTEAFF. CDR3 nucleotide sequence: TGTGCCAGCAGTTCACAGCCAAACACTGAAGCTTTCTTT.

The CDR3 protein is CASRTVNTEAFF. CDR3 nucleotide sequence: TGTGCCAGCAGGACAGTAAACACTGAAGCTTTCTTT. The J gene is TRBJ1-1, the V gene TRBV28, with D perhaps TRBD1 (5 bases). Germline CDR1 is MDHEN and CDR2 is SYDVKM. Trimming removed 6 bases at V and 2 bases at J, with 7 bases between. This CDR3 comprises 12 residues.

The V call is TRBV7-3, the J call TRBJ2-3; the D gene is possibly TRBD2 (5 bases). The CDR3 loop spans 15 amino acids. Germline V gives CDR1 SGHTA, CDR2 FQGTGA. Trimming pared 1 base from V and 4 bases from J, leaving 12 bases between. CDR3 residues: CASSLNSGRSDTQYF. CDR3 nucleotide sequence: TGTGCCAGCAGCTTAAATTCGGGAAGGTCAGATACGCAGTATTTT. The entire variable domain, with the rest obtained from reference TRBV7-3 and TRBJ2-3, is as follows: GAGVSQTPSNKVTEKGKYVELRCDPISGHTALYWYRQSLGQGPEFLIYFQGTGAADDSGLPNDRFFAVRPEGSVSTLKIQRTERGDSAVYLCASSLNSGRSDTQYFGPGTRLTVL.

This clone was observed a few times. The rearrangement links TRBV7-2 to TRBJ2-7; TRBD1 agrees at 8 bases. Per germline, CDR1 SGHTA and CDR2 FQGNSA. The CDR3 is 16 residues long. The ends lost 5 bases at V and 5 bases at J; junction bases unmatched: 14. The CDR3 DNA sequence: TGTGCCAGCAGCCCTACCCGCACAGGGGGAAGGAACGAGCAGTACTTC. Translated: CASSPTRTGGRNEQYF.

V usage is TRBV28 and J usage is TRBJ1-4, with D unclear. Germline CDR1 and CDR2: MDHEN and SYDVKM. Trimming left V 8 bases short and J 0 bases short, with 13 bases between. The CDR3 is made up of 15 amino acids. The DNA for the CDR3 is TGTGCCAGCGCCCCAGGAGGTGCAACTAATGAAAAACTGTTTTTT. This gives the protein CASAPGGATNEKLFF.

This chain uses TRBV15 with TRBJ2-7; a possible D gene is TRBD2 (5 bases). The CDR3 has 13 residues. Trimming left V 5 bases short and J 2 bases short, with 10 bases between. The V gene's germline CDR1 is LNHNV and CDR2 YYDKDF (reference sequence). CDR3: CATSWYGAYEQYF. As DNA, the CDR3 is TGTGCCACCAGCTGGTACGGGGCCTACGAGCAGTACTTC.

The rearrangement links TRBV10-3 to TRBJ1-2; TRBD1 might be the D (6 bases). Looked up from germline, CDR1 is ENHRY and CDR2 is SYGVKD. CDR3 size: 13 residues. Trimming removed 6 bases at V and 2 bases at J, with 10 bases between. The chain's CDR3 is CAIRGHTNYGYTF. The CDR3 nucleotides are TGTGCCATCAGGGGACACACAAACTATGGCTACACCTTC.